Listed here are 14 T cell receptor beta chains from one sample, sequenced in a study of cytomegalovirus exposure and HLA in healthy donors (dated by TCRdb to 2016 to 2017). The library came from the immunoSEQ multiplex PCR assay. For the multiplex PCR, a mixture combining 60 forward primers for TCR Vbeta segments and 13 reverse primers for TCR Jbeta segments was used. TCRdb stores this immuneACCESS table with in-frame sequences only. Part of the clones is absent; in the studies checked, under half of the shortfall reflects unresolved V genes, and no reason is known for the rest. A total of more than 120,000 clones appear in this sample, over 75% of them only once. The ten largest account for 2.5% to 3% of the sample. Sequencing input: PBMCs. These receptor sequences come from a woman in her 30s in good health and CMV-seronegative.

Regarding this clone: Within the sample, other DNA sequences also encode this same CDR3. The gene calls are TRBV9 and TRBJ2-3, with 7 positions matching TRBD1. The CDR3 loop spans 15 amino acids. Per the germline V gene, CDR1 is SGDLS and CDR2 is YYNGEE. V was clipped by 0 bases and J by 3 bases; unmatched bases: 4. The CDR3 DNA reads TGTGCCAGCAGCGTAGGAGGGGGCGGAACAGATACGCAGTATTTT. This translates into CASSVGGGGTDTQYF.

The J gene is TRBJ2-1, the V gene TRBV5-4; D is perhaps TRBD1 (6 bases). The CDR3 sequence is 15 residues long. The germline V gene encodes CDR1 SGHNT and CDR2 YYREEE (reference sequence). V was trimmed by 0 bases and J by 2 bases, leaving 9 bases between them. The CDR3 region is CASSLGGGTYNEQFF. The CDR3 coding sequence is TGTGCCAGCAGCTTGGGTGGGGGCACCTACAATGAGCAGTTCTTC.

The chain is built from TRBV28 and TRBJ2-7; D may be TRBD2 (6 bases). Trimming pared 5 bases from V and 0 bases from J, leaving 14 bases between. This CDR3 contains 15 residues. Germline V gives CDR1 MDHEN, CDR2 SYDVKM. The CDR3: CASSQTPSVSYEQYF. CDR3 sequence (DNA): TGTGCCAGCAGTCAAACTCCTAGCGTCTCCTACGAGCAGTACTTC.

The chain has TRBV7-8 and TRBJ1-2; 9 nucleotides agree with TRBD1. Germline V CDR1 and CDR2: SGHVS, FQNEAQ. With V trimmed by 2 bases and J by 6 bases, 13 bases remained unmatched. The CDR3 has 17 amino acids. The CDR3 bases are TGTGCCAGCAGCTTACTACCCGGTAGGACAGGGGAAGATGGCTACACCTTC. It yields the protein CASSLLPGRTGEDGYTF.

This clone was counted ten times or more. V and J are TRBV6-1 and TRBJ1-4, with D tentatively TRBD1 (6 bases). The germline CDR1 and CDR2 sequences are MNHNS and SASEGT. V shed 1 base and J shed 7 bases, with 10 bases lying between them. The CDR3 totals 14 residues. The CDR3 coding sequence is TGTGCCAGCAGTGAAGGCCGGACAGCTGAAAAACTGTTTTTT. This encodes CASSEGRTAEKLFF.

The chain employs TRBV7-9 and TRBJ2-7; weak D call: TRBD2 (6 bases). Trimming took off 5 bases at V and 2 bases at J, with 16 bases between the two ends. The CDR3 is made up of 15 amino acids. CDR1 and CDR2 (germline): SEHNR, FQNEAQ (reference sequence). The chain's CDR3 is CASSPRDGRTYEQYF. CDR3 in DNA: TGTGCCAGCAGCCCGCGGGACGGACGGACCTACGAGCAGTACTTC.

This chain links TRBV5-6 with TRBJ2-1; 8 bases match TRBD1. The CDR3 runs 15 residues. Losses at the gene ends were 0 bases for V and 10 bases for J; bases not matched to a gene: 9. Germline loops: CDR1 SGHDT, CDR2 YYEEEE. DNA of the CDR3: TGTGCCAGCAGCTTGGACGGGACAGGCCGCTACGAGCAGTTCTTC. Protein: CASSLDGTGRYEQFF.

The chain combines TRBV7-8 with TRBJ2-7, with D perhaps TRBD1 (6 bases). CDR1 and CDR2 (germline): SGHVS, FQNEAQ. There are 15 residues in the CDR3. V dropped 5 bases and J dropped 2 bases, with 16 bases sitting between them. CDR3 amino acids: CASSAGQSIPYEQYF. The CDR3 DNA sequence: TGTGCCAGCAGCGCAGGACAGTCTATCCCCTACGAGCAGTACTTC.

About this clone: This CDR3 is also generated by other DNA sequences in the sample. This chain joins TRBV2 and TRBJ2-2, with TRBD2 matching over 13 bases. Germline loops: CDR1 SNHLY, CDR2 FYNNEI. The CDR3 consists of 15 residues. Unmatched junction bases numbered 4, after V lost 8 bases and J lost 4 bases. The CDR3 coding sequence is TGTGCCAGCCACCGACTAGCGGGAGGCACCGGGGAGCTGTTTTTT. It specifies CASHRLAGGTGELFF.

The chain uses TRBV7-9 and TRBJ2-6, with D tentatively TRBD1 (6 bases). CDR3 length: 15 amino acids. From germline, CDR1 is SEHNR and CDR2 FQNEAQ (reference sequence). V was trimmed by 5 bases and J by 0 bases, leaving 8 bases between them. CDR3 protein: CASSHRDSGANVLTF. The CDR3 region has the DNA TGTGCCAGCAGCCACAGGGACTCTGGGGCCAACGTCCTGACTTTC.

This clone is a singleton in its sample. The rearrangement joins TRBV30 to TRBJ1-2, with D possibly TRBD1 on 5 matching bases. CDR3 length: 14 residues. V gave up 3 bases and J gave up 8 bases, with 19 bases separating them. CDR1 and CDR2 (germline): GTSNPN, SVGIG (reference sequence). The CDR3 DNA reads as TGTGCCTGGAGCACAACAGGTCTCAGCTTGGGCTACACCTTC. It encodes CAWSTTGLSLGYTF.

This chain connects TRBV4-3 to TRBJ1-6, with 7 bases fitting TRBD1. The CDR3 runs to 13 residues. Trimming at V came to 2 bases and at J to 13 bases, leaving 5 bases not matched to a gene. CDR1 is LGHNA, CDR2 YSLEER, per germline. CDR3 sequence (DNA): TGCGCCAGCAGCCAACAGGGGGTGCCGCCCCTCCACTTT. It translates to CASSQQGVPPLHF.

The chain is built from TRBV9 and TRBJ1-4; unclear D gene. Trimming took off 0 bases at V and 1 base at J, with 10 bases between the two ends. The CDR3 extends over 16 amino acids. The germline V gene has CDR1 SGDLS and CDR2 YYNGEE. The CDR3 coding sequence is TGTGCCAGCAGCGTAGGAGCGAGTGTAACTAATGAAAAACTGTTTTTT. Its translation: CASSVGASVTNEKLFF.

The gene calls are TRBV9 and TRBJ1-2; maybe TRBD1 (5 bases). V was pared by 0 bases and J by 4 bases, with 13 bases between. This CDR3 is 15 amino acids long. Germline CDR1 SGDLS, CDR2 YYNGEE. CDR3 protein: CASSVGVGGGYGYTF. CDR3 sequence (DNA): TGTGCCAGCAGCGTAGGGGTCGGGGGGGGCTATGGCTACACCTTC.